The T cell receptor beta chain described here comes from a study of blood T cell repertoires in COVID-19. For the study at large: Acute and convalescent COVID-19 samples came from the United States, Italy and Spain. The analysed material was cDNA or gDNA that came from T cells, B-cell-depleted T cells, or PBMCs.

In the authors' workflow: Reference gene primers were amplified, and this amplification served to estimate nucleated cell counts. Sequenced by immunoSEQ multiplex PCR; TCRdb stores in-frame clones only, minus some. D and trimming come from the DNA, and the V and J calls and clone size come from that table. Of around 170,000 clones listed, 86% are singletons. V trimming: 3 bases; J trimming: 6 bases; junction bases outside the gene matches: 20. This CDR3 has 19 amino acids. Germline V gene sequence: CDR1 DFQATT, CDR2 SNEGSKA (reference sequence). What was sequenced was peripheral blood. This clonotype originated in a woman between 65 and 79 years old with acute or convalescent COVID-19. This rearrangement joins TRBV20-1 to TRBJ2-3; 11 positions agree with TRBD2. CDR3 bases: TGCAGTGCTAGTGCCGGGACTAGCGGCAAGATTATTCGGTTGGATACGCAGTATTTT. Its translation: CSASAGTSGKIIRLDTQYF.